The 14 T cell receptor beta chains presented below share a single source sample, sequenced in a study of blood T cell repertoires in COVID-19. Clones were read by immunoSEQ multiplex PCR, and TCRdb kept only the in-frame ones, dropping some. The table lists some 180,000 clones, around 84% of them singletons, with approximately 13% in the top ten. Sequencing was done on a sample of peripheral blood. The receptors were gathered from a human donor in a cohort sampled during active COVID-19.

The V gene is TRBV5-1, the J gene TRBJ2-7; 7 bases map to TRBD1. CDR1 is SGHRS, CDR2 YFSETQ, per germline. Losses at the gene ends were 3 bases for V and 1 base for J; bases not matched to a gene: 7. The CDR3 has 15 residues. The CDR3: CASSSSLTGSYEQYF. The DNA for the CDR3 is TGCGCCAGCAGCTCATCCTTGACAGGGTCCTACGAGCAGTACTTC.

There are many counts of this clone. Germline and junction disagree at one end, which may indicate a read error. V and J are TRBV7-8 and TRBJ2-1; tentatively, D is TRBD2 (5 bases). Germline loops: CDR1 SGHVS, CDR2 FQNEAQ. The CDR3 sequence is 15 residues long. CDR3 loop: CASSLAGGYYNEQFF. The CDR3 nucleotides read TGTGCCAGCAGCCTAGCTGGCGGGTACTACAATGAGCAGTTCTTC.

The J gene is TRBJ2-7, the V gene TRBV28, with D tentatively TRBD2 (7 bases). The germline V gene has CDR1 MDHEN and CDR2 SYDVKM. This CDR3 has 16 amino acids. V was clipped by 4 bases and J by 4 bases, with 20 bases between them. This CDR3 is CASSYTGGGSGYEQYF. CDR3 sequence (DNA): TGTGCCAGCAGTTACACGGGCGGGGGCTCTGGTTACGAGCAGTACTTC.

CDR3 nucleotide sequence: TGTGCCAGCAGCTCCCTGGCAACCGCGAACACCGGGGAGCTGTTTTTT. This sequence encodes CASSSLATANTGELFF. V usage is TRBV7-2 and J usage is TRBJ2-2; the D is unclear. The CDR3 is 16 amino acids. V was clipped by 4 bases and J by 0 bases, with 12 bases between them. Germline CDR1 and CDR2: SGHTA and FQGNSA.

J is TRBJ1-4 and V is TRBV2, with D maybe TRBD1 (6 bases). CDR3 length: 15 amino acids. The germline V gene encodes CDR1 SNHLY and CDR2 FYNNEI. The V gene lost 4 bases and the J gene lost 7 bases, with 16 bases spanning the gap. CDR3 DNA sequence: TGTGCCAGCAGTGTGGTCGGGGGGCTGGGTGAAAAACTGTTTTTT. Protein product: CASSVVGGLGEKLFF.

V usage is TRBV11-2 and J usage is TRBJ2-1; 11 bases align to TRBD2. The CDR3 contains 16 residues. Germline V gives CDR1 SGHAT, CDR2 FQNNGV. Trimming took 1 base from V and 8 from J; bases not matched to a gene: 7. The CDR3 bases are TGTGCCAGCAGCTTAGTTGGGGGACTAGCGGTCCATGAGCAGTTCTTC. Protein product: CASSLVGGLAVHEQFF.

The chain has TRBV4-2 and TRBJ2-1, with 10 bases lining up with TRBD2. Trimming at V came to 4 bases and at J to 0 bases, leaving 0 bases not matched to a gene. Germline lookup yields CDR1 LGHNA and CDR2 YNFKEQ. CDR3 size: 15 residues. The CDR3 DNA sequence: TGTGCCAGCAGCCCTAGCGGGAGCTCCTACAATGAGCAGTTCTTC. Translated, it gives CASSPSGSSYNEQFF.

This chain connects TRBV4-1 to TRBJ2-7, with D possibly being TRBD1 (6 bases). Deletions cut 2 bases from V and 5 bases from J, with 10 bases between. The germline CDR1 and CDR2 sequences are MGHRA and YSYEKL. The CDR3 runs to 13 residues. This chain's CDR3 is CASSQKQGDEQYF. CDR3 nucleotides: TGCGCCAGCAGCCAAAAACAGGGCGACGAGCAGTACTTC.

V gene TRBV5-1 combines with J gene TRBJ2-1; the match to TRBD2 covers 14 bases. In germline, CDR1 is SGHRS, CDR2 YFSETQ. The CDR3 runs to 16 residues. V was clipped by 0 bases and J by 9 bases; unmatched bases: 5. CDR3 bases: TGCGCCAGCAGCTTGGAGGGACTAGCGGGAGTGGGTGAGCAGTTCTTC. Protein product: CASSLEGLAGVGEQFF.

This clone was detected once. The rearrangement joins TRBV24-1 to TRBJ1-1; D gene ambiguous. The CDR3 is 13 residues long. The germline V and J ends were trimmed by 5 bases and 0 bases, with 6 bases remaining between them. Germline V lookup: CDR1 KGHDR, CDR2 SFDVKD. The CDR3: CATSAGVNTEAFF. CDR3 bases: TGTGCCACCAGTGCCGGGGTGAACACTGAAGCTTTCTTT.

The V and J genes are TRBV28 and TRBJ1-2; unclear D gene. Trimming removed 1 base at V and 9 bases at J, with 12 bases between. The germline V gene has CDR1 MDHEN and CDR2 SYDVKM. The CDR3 runs 13 residues. CDR3 sequence reads: CASSLSTARSYTF. The CDR3, as DNA: TGTGCCAGCAGTTTATCCACAGCTCGTAGCTACACCTTC.

The rearrangement uses TRBV5-6 and TRBJ1-1; 8 nucleotides agree with TRBD1. J gave up 1 base and V 4 bases, and 9 bases lay outside the gene matches. Per germline, CDR1 SGHDT and CDR2 YYEEEE. There are 16 residues in the CDR3. This CDR3 is CASSPVDRVRNTEAFF. The CDR3 region has the DNA TGTGCCAGCAGCCCGGTGGACAGGGTCAGGAACACTGAAGCTTTCTTT.

V usage is TRBV4-1 and J usage is TRBJ2-7, with a tentative D call TRBD1 (7 bases). Between the trimmed V and J ends, which lost 1 base and 7 bases, there was a span of 17 bases. Germline CDR1 MGHRA, CDR2 YSYEKL. The CDR3 contains 15 residues. The CDR3: CASSQVGGQTWEQYF. CDR3 sequence (DNA): TGCGCCAGCAGCCAAGTCGGGGGACAGACGTGGGAGCAGTACTTC.

This CDR3 reads CASSLTQGAPYEQYF. The CDR3 DNA sequence: TGTGCCAGCAGCCTGACACAGGGGGCACCCTACGAGCAGTACTTC. The chain carries TRBV7-9 and TRBJ2-7; 9 nucleotides match TRBD1. The CDR3 runs 15 residues. Germline V gives CDR1 SEHNR, CDR2 FQNEAQ (reference sequence). Unmatched junction bases numbered 7, after V lost 5 bases and J lost 2 bases. The complete variable domain, with remaining parts taken from reference TRBV7-9 and TRBJ2-7, reads DTGVSQNPRHKITKRGQNVTFRCDPISEHNRLYWYRQTLGQGPEFLTYFQNEAQLEKSRLLSDRFSAERPKGSFSTLEIQRTEQGDSAMYLCASSLTQGAPYEQYFGPGTRLTVT.